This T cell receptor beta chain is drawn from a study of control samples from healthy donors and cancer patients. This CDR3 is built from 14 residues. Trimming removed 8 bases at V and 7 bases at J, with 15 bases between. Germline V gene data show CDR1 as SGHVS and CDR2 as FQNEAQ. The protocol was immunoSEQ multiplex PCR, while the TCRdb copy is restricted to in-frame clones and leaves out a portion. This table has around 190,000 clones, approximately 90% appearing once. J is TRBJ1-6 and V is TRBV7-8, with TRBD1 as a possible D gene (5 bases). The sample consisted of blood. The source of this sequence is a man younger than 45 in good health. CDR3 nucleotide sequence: TGTGCCAGCCGACGAGAGGGACGGAATTCACCCCTCCACTTT. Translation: CASRREGRNSPLHF. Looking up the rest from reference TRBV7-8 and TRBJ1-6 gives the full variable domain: GAGVSQSPRYKVAKRGQDVALRCDPISGHVSLFWYQQALGQGPEFLTYFQNEAQLDKSGLPSDRFFAERPEGSVSTLKIQRTQQEDSAVYLCASRREGRNSPLHFGNGTRLTVT.